This passage covers 6 T cell receptor beta chains from one sample sequenced in a study of T cells in Graves' hyperthyroidism and ophthalmopathy. TCR beta CDR3 regions were amplified from RNA transcripts. Initially, a first-round RT-PCR of the TCR CDR3 employed the HTBI primer set. TCRdb processed the multiplex PCR reads anew with MiXCR; each CDR3 protein has one entry. The data contain fewer than 650,000 distinct CDR3 sequences, roughly 14% of them singletons. Sequencing was done on a sample of blood. The source is a woman in her thirties or forties with Graves' ophthalmopathy.

Only a few counts were recorded for this clonotype. This chain joins TRBV10-3 and TRBJ2-5, with D unclear. Germline V CDR1 and CDR2: ENHRY, SYGVKD. This CDR3 has 15 residues. V lost 6 bases and J lost 1, with 15 bases in between. CDR3 amino acids: CAIRGSTDAQETQYF. DNA of the CDR3: TGTGCCATCAGAGGATCCACCGACGCCCAAGAGACCCAGTACTTC.

This clonotype has a count of ten or more. The CDR3 reads CASSLSGGVITEAFF. The DNA for the CDR3 is TGTGCCAGCAGTTTATCGGGGGGGGTAATCACTGAAGCTTTCTTT. The chain couples TRBV27 to TRBJ1-1, with D maybe TRBD1 (5 bases). This CDR3 has 15 amino acids. V shed 0 bases and J shed 4 bases, with 12 bases lying between them. Germline lookup yields CDR1 MNHEY and CDR2 SMNVEV (reference sequence).

This clonotype has just a few counts. CDR3 in DNA: TGCAGTGCCCCTCCGGCGGAGGAAGAGACCCAGTACTTC. This sequence encodes CSAPPAEEETQYF. The V gene is TRBV20-1, the J gene TRBJ2-5; D is perhaps TRBD2 (5 bases). This CDR3 spans 13 amino acids. Germline CDR1 is DFQATT and CDR2 is SNEGSKA (reference sequence). Trimming took off 6 bases at V and 3 bases at J, with 14 bases between the two ends.

This clonotype was observed many times. The chain's CDR3 is CASSLGAGADQPQHF. CDR3 in DNA: TGTGCCAGCAGTTTGGGTGCTGGGGCCGATCAGCCCCAGCATTTT. The rearrangement uses TRBV12-3 or TRBV12-4 and TRBJ1-5; D possibly corresponds to TRBD1 (5 bases). Between the trimmed V and J ends, which lost 3 bases and 5 bases, there was a span of 14 bases. The CDR3 is made up of 15 amino acids.

The chain links TRBV9 to TRBJ2-7; D remains ambiguous. V was shortened by 0 bases and J by 0 bases, with 10 bases between the two germline ends. The CDR3 length is 15 residues. Germline CDR1 is SGDLS and CDR2 is YYNGEE. In nucleotides, the CDR3 is TGTGCCAGCAGCGTAGGTTGGACCGGCTCCTACGAGCAGTACTTC. The encoded protein is CASSVGWTGSYEQYF.

This clonotype was detected ten times or more. The V and J genes are TRBV7-3 and TRBJ2-7; tentative D call: TRBD2 (6 bases). Trimming took 0 bases from V and 6 from J, leaving 9 bases between them. Germline CDR1 SGHTA, CDR2 FQGTGA. The CDR3 spans 13 residues. The CDR3 protein is CASSLTPGSEQYF. The CDR3 bases are TGTGCCAGCAGCTTAACGCCCGGGAGCGAGCAGTACTTC.